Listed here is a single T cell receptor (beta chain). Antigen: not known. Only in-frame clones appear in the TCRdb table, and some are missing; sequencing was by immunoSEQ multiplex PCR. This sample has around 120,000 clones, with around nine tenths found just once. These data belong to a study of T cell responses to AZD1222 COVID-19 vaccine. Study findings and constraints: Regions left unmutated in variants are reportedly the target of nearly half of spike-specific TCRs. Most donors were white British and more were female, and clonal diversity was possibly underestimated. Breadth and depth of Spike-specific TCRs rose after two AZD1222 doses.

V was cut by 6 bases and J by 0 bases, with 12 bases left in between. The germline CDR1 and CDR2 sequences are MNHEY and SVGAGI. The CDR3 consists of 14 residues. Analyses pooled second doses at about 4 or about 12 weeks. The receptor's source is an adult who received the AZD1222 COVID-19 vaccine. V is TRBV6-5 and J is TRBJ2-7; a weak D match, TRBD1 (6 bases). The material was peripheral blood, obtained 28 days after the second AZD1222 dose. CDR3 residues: CASRPTGYSYEQYF. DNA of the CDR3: TGTGCCAGCAGACCGACAGGTTACTCCTACGAGCAGTACTTC.